This T cell receptor (beta chain) was found in a study of radiotherapy plus CTLA-4 blockade in lung cancer. Data came from immunoSEQ multiplex PCR; TCRdb stores just in-frame clones and leaves some out. The table shows around 99,000 clones, with approximately 86% occurring only once. Study-level results: Once radiotherapy plus ipilimumab had been given, TCR clones derived from tumor expanded in blood.

Comment on this clone: Its antigen is not known.

Trimming cost V 4 bases and J 9 bases, with 24 bases left between them. CDR1 and CDR2 (germline): MGHDK, SYGVNS. This CDR3 comprises 16 residues. This chain joins TRBV25-1 and TRBJ1-2; D uncertain. Sequences were derived from peripheral blood, sampled from a patient treated with radiotherapy plus ipilimumab. This TCR came from a human donor with non-small cell lung cancer that progressed on radiotherapy plus ipilimumab. CDR3 loop: CASSALEGGTTSSYTF. The CDR3, as DNA: TGTGCCAGCAGTGCTCTAGAGGGTGGCACCACTTCGAGCTACACCTTC.